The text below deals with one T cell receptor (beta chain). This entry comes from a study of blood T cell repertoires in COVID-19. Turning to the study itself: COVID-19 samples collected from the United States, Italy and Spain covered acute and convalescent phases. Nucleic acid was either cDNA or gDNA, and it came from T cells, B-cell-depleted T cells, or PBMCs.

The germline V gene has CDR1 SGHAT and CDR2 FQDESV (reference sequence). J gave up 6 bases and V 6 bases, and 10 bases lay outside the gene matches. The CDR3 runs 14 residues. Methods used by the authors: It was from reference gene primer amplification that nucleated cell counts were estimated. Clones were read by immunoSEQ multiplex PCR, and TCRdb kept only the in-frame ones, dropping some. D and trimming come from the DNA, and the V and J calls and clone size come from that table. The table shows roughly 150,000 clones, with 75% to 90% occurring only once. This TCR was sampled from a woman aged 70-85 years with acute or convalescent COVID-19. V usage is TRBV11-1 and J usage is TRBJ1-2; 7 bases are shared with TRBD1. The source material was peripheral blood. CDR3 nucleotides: TGTGCCAGCAGTTCACTAGACAGGGTTAATGGCTACACCTTC. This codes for CASSSLDRVNGYTF.